One TCR beta chain is described in this entry. The limits of the CDR3 on the DNA are not certain, so only TCRdb's listed CDR3 is given. The V gene's germline CDR1 is MDHEN and CDR2 SYDVKM. Counting both end residues, the CDR3 totals 18 amino acids. Time point meaning: before trial treatment. Nivolumab, ipilimumab, aspirin, low-dose cyclophosphamide and low-dose radiotherapy were given to donors. As a condition of eligibility, patients had advanced solid tumors lacking tumor-infiltrating lymphocytes. This record belongs to a study of low-dose radiotherapy and immunotherapy resistance in tumors. Alpha and beta chains were covered, as first-strand cDNA relied on TRAV- and TRBV-specific primers. An approximately 19-cycle PCR with a constant-region primer and V-primer adapter amplified TCRs. One entry per CDR3 protein, called by TCRdb with MiXCR from the reads. Here the sample spans about 60,000 distinct CDR3 sequences, under 30% being singletons.

The material was PBMCs, obtained before treatment. The chain couples TRBV28 to TRBJ2-2; the tabulated D call, TRBD2, remains unverified against the DNA. This TCR was sampled from a male donor with prostate cancer. The CDR3 spells CASSPRTSGNTGELFFFF.